Included here is one T cell receptor beta chain sequence, with context. This sample was taken from a study of low-dose radiotherapy and immunotherapy resistance in tumors. The time point denotes: after trial treatment. Treatment specified: LDRT plus nivolumab, ipilimumab, low-dose cyclophosphamide and aspirin (RACIN trial). Gene-specific TRAV and TRBV primers were used for first-strand cDNA, covering alpha and beta chains. With a constant-region primer and a V-primer adapter, TCRs were subjected to 20 PCR cycles of amplification. From the reads, TCRdb called clonotypes with MiXCR, one entry per CDR3 protein. Here the sample spans about 39,000 distinct CDR3 sequences, around 21% being singletons. The V end lost 3 bases, the J end lost 3 bases, and 8 bases lay between the germline ends. CDR1 is MDHEN and CDR2 is SYDVKM in the germline V gene. This CDR3 is built from 13 residues.

The rearrangement joins TRBV28 to TRBJ2-5, with D uncertain. The clonotype originates from a female donor with ovarian cancer. The sequencing here drew on PBMCs, taken after low-dose radiotherapy plus immunotherapy. In DNA form, the CDR3 reads TGTGCCAGCAGTTTTGGCTTTGAAGAGACCCAGTACTTC. Translated, it gives CASSFGFEETQYF.